A single sample is the source of the 10 T cell receptor beta chains below, sequenced in a study of identical twins. One entry per CDR3 protein, called by TCRdb with MiXCR from the 5' RACE reads. The sample shows 1.5 million to 2 million distinct CDR3 sequences, about 30% of them seen only once. The sequenced sample was cord blood. The receptors were sampled from a newborn girl in good health.

The rearrangement uses TRBV7-8 and TRBJ2-5; TRBD1 agrees at 8 bases. This CDR3 is 14 amino acids long. Germline V lookup: CDR1 SGHVS, CDR2 FQNEAQ. Unmatched junction bases numbered 3, after V lost 2 bases and J lost 4 bases. CDR3 region: CASSLPDRGETQYF. For the CDR3, the DNA is TGTGCCAGCAGCTTACCTGACAGGGGAGAGACCCAGTACTTC.

The rearrangement uses TRBV4-1 and TRBJ2-2; tentatively, D is TRBD2 (5 bases). The length of the CDR3 is 17 residues. CDR1 is MGHRA and CDR2 is YSYEKL in the germline V gene. The V end lost 0 bases, the J end lost 0 bases, and 11 bases lay between the germline ends. CDR3 in amino acids: CASSQDLEEANTGELFF. The CDR3 DNA reads as TGCGCCAGCAGCCAAGATTTAGAGGAGGCGAACACCGGGGAGCTGTTTTTT.

This chain uses TRBV20-1 with TRBJ1-5; 9 bases fit TRBD1. V trimming: 5 bases; J trimming: 4 bases; junction bases outside the gene matches: 3. The CDR3 totals 13 residues. Germline-derived CDR1 and CDR2 are DFQATT and SNEGSKA (reference sequence). In DNA, the CDR3 is TGCAGTGCTTGGGACAGGGAGAATCAGCCCCAGCATTTT. Translated: CSAWDRENQPQHF.

The rearrangement links TRBV5-1 to TRBJ2-5, with a weak D call TRBD2 (5 bases). TRBJ2-7 explains the end of the DNA better; the J call may be wrong. This CDR3 has 15 residues. Germline V gene data show CDR1 as SGHRS and CDR2 as YFSETQ. CDR3 sequence: CASSLAVKLGHEQYF. CDR3 nucleotides: TGCGCCAGCAGCTTGGCCGTCAAACTAGGCCACGAGCAGTACTTC.

Only a few counts were recorded for this clonotype. The V and J genes are TRBV12-3 or TRBV12-4 and TRBJ2-5; 10 bases fit TRBD2. J lost 5 bases, V lost 2 bases, and 11 bases had no gene match. There are 17 residues in the CDR3. The CDR3 sequence: CASSLLSGGNLIETQYF. The CDR3, as DNA: TGTGCCAGCAGTTTACTTAGCGGGGGGAACCTAATCGAGACCCAGTACTTC.

This clonotype was detected only a few times. This chain connects TRBV5-5 to TRBJ2-7; TRBD1 matches 7 bases. The junction had 7 bases not matched to a gene; V was cut back by 0 bases and J by 4 bases. The CDR3 has 15 amino acids. Germline loops: CDR1 SGHKS, CDR2 YYEKEE (reference sequence). CDR3 region: CASSLGVTGSYEQYF. Here the CDR3 DNA reads TGTGCCAGCAGCTTGGGTGTGACAGGGTCGTACGAGCAGTACTTC.

This sequence joins TRBV7-8 and TRBJ2-5; D might be TRBD2 (5 bases). CDR1 and CDR2 from the germline V gene are SGHVS and FQNEAQ. Trimming left V 5 bases short and J 11 bases short, with 18 bases between. The CDR3 spans 13 residues. CDR3 loop: CASSRTRDRWQYF. CDR3 DNA sequence: TGTGCCAGCAGCCGCACTAGGGATCGCTGGCAGTACTTC. The whole variable domain, remainder taken from reference TRBV7-8 and TRBJ2-5, is GAGVSQSPRYKVAKRGQDVALRCDPISGHVSLFWYQQALGQGPEFLTYFQNEAQLDKSGLPSDRFFAERPEGSVSTLKIQRTQQEDSAVYLCASSRTRDRWQYFGPGTRLLVL.

The rearrangement uses TRBV20-1 and TRBJ1-1; 10 positions agree with TRBD1. The V and J ends lost 5 bases and 5 bases, in that order; junction bases with no gene match: 8. CDR1 and CDR2 from the germline V gene are DFQATT and SNEGSKA (reference sequence). The CDR3 covers 14 residues. CDR3 sequence: CSASRPGQGTEAFF. The CDR3 DNA reads TGCAGTGCTTCCAGGCCGGGACAGGGGACTGAAGCTTTCTTT.

Note on this clonotype: Given a much more abundant clone one base away, this may be a read error. The chain links TRBV29-1 to TRBJ2-4; D may match TRBD1 or TRBD2 (5 bases each). The germline V gene has CDR1 SQVTM and CDR2 ANQGSEA. The length of the CDR3 is 13 residues. The CDR3 coding sequence is TGCGGCGTTGGATGGGACGGGAAAAACATTCAGTACTTC. Its protein product is CGVGWDGKNIQYF.

The V gene is TRBV12-3 or TRBV12-4, the J gene TRBJ2-7; TRBD1 matches at 11 bases. The end of the DNA fits TRBJ2-5 better, so the J call may be wrong. The CDR3 loop spans 16 amino acids. CDR3 bases: TGTGCCAGCAGTTTTGGGACAGGGGGTTCGGGGGAGACCCAGTACTTC. Translation gives CASSFGTGGSGETQYF.